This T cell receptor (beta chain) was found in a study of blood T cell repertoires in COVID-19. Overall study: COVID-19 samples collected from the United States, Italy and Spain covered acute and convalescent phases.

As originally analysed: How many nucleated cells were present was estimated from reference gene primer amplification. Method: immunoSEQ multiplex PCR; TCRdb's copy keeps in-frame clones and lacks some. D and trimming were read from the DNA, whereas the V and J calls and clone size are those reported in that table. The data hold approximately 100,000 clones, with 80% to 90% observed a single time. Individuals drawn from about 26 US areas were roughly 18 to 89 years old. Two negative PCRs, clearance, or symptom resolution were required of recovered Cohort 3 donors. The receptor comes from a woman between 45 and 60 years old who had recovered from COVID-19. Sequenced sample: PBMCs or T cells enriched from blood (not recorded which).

The CDR3, as DNA: TGTGCCAGTAGTATAGGGACAGGGAGCACTGAAGCTTTCTTT. It yields the protein CASSIGTGSTEAFF. V is TRBV19 and J is TRBJ1-1, with 8 nucleotides matching TRBD1. The germline V gene encodes CDR1 LNHDA and CDR2 SQIVND (reference sequence). V lost 1 base and J lost 4; bases outside the gene matches: 2. The CDR3 is 14 amino acids.